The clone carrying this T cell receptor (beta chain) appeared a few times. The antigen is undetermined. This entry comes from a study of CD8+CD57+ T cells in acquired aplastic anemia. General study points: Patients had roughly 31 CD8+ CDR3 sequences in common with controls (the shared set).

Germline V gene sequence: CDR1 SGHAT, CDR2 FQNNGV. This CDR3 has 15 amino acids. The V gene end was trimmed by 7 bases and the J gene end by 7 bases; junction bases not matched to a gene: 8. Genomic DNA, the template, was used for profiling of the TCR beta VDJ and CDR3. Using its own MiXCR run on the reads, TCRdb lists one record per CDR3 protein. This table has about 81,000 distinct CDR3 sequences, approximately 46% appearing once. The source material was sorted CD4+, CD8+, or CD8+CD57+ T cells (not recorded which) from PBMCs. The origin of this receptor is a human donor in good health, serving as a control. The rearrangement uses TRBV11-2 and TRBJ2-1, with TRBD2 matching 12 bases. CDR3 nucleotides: TGTGCCAGCATCTCTCCTAGCGGGGGGGGAAATGAGCAGTTCTTC. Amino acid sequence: CASISPSGGGNEQFF.